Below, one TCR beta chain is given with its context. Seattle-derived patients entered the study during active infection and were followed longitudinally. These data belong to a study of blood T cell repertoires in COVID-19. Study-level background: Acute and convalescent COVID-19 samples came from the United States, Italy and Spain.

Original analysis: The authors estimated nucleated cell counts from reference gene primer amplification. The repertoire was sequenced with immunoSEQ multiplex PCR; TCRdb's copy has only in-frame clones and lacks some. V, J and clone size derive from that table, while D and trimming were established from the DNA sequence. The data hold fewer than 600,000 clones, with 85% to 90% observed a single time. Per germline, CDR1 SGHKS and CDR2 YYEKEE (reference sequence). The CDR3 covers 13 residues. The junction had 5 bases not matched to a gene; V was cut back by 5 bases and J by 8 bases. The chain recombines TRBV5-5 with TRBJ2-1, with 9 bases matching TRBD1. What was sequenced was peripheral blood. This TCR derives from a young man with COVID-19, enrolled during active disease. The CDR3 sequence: CASSQQGAYEQFF. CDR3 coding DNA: TGTGCCAGCAGTCAACAGGGGGCTTATGAGCAGTTCTTC.